The 23 T cell receptor beta chains below come from one sample, sequenced in a study. MiXCR, run by TCRdb on the 5' RACE reads, gives a single entry per CDR3 protein. The table records approximately 9,000 distinct CDR3 sequences, around 31% of them present only once. Tregs were sorted as CD4+CD25+CD127-/low cells. The sample comprised Tregs sorted from blood. These receptors came from a female donor with breast cancer.

The rearrangement joins TRBV15 to TRBJ1-1; D perhaps matches TRBD1 (5 bases). The CDR3 runs 13 residues. The V end lost 3 bases, the J end lost 1 base, and 6 bases lay between the germline ends. The germline V gene encodes CDR1 LNHNV and CDR2 YYDKDF (reference sequence). CDR3 protein: CATSSQGNTEAFF. DNA of the CDR3: TGTGCCACCAGCAGCCAGGGGAACACTGAAGCTTTCTTT.

This clonotype was seen a handful of times. The J gene is TRBJ1-1, the V gene TRBV10-3, with TRBD1 matching 8 bases. The CDR3 totals 13 residues. Germline values: CDR1 ENHRY, CDR2 SYGVKD. The V segment lost 11 bases and the J segment 0 bases; nucleotides outside the gene matches: 5. CDR3 sequence (DNA): TGTGCCTCGACAGGGGCCATGAACACTGAAGCTTTCTTT. It is translated as CASTGAMNTEAFF.

As to this clonotype: This could be a read error, since a much larger clone is one nucleotide away. This sequence joins TRBV30 and TRBJ2-4; perhaps TRBD1 as D (5 bases). The germline CDR1 and CDR2 sequences are GTSNPN and SVGIG (reference sequence). The CDR3 runs to 13 residues. Trimming pared 4 bases from V and 3 bases from J, leaving 10 bases between. The CDR3 bases are TGTGCCTGGACAAGGGGCAGCAAAAACATTCAGTACTTC. Its translation is CAWTRGSKNIQYF.

Notes on this clonotype: This clone may be a read error of a much larger clone one base away. This rearrangement joins TRBV29-1 to TRBJ2-3; D unclear. With 5 bases removed from V and 4 bases from J, the gap between germline ends came to 16 bases. Germline lookup yields CDR1 SQVTM and CDR2 ANQGSEA. The CDR3 runs 14 residues. The CDR3 here is CSVLGSTAADTQYF. For the CDR3, the DNA is TGCAGCGTTTTAGGGTCAACGGCCGCAGATACGCAGTATTTT.

This clonotype came up once. The chain uses TRBV30 and TRBJ1-2; D is unclear. Trimming pared 2 bases from V and 2 bases from J, leaving 9 bases between. Germline V gene lookup returns CDR1 GTSNPN and CDR2 SVGIG (reference sequence). The CDR3 contains 13 residues. The CDR3 DNA reads as TGTGCCTGGAGTCGAGGGATCAACTATGGCTACACCTTC. Translating it yields CAWSRGINYGYTF.

The V call is TRBV10-3, the J call TRBJ1-5; no reliable D call. Germline assignment: CDR1 ENHRY and CDR2 SYGVKD. The CDR3 has 13 residues. Trimming stripped 6 bases from V and 1 base from J, with 7 bases between. The CDR3 DNA reads as TGTGCCATCAGAGACGGGAGCAATCAGCCCCAGCATTTT. Amino acids: CAIRDGSNQPQHF.

By sample fraction, this clonotype is medium-sized. The V and J genes are TRBV6-6 and TRBJ1-6; D is unclear. Per the germline V gene, CDR1 is MNHNY and CDR2 is SVGAGI (reference sequence). Trimming took off 6 bases at V and 7 bases at J, with 4 bases between the two ends. The CDR3 runs to 11 residues. The CDR3 is CASSENSPLHF. DNA for the CDR3: TGTGCCAGCAGCGAAAATTCACCCCTCCACTTT.

This clonotype was counted a few times. The chain carries TRBV6-5 and TRBJ2-5; no clear D. This CDR3 contains 13 residues. CDR1 and CDR2 from the germline V gene are MNHEY and SVGAGI. The V end lost 0 bases, the J end lost 5 bases, and 7 bases lay between the germline ends. Here the CDR3 reads CASSYSLGETQYF. CDR3 bases: TGTGCCAGCAGTTACTCGCTCGGCGAGACCCAGTACTTC.

The chain has TRBV12-3 or TRBV12-4 and TRBJ1-1; weak D call: TRBD1 (5 bases). CDR3 length: 14 residues. Trimming stripped 5 bases from V and 10 bases from J, with 20 bases between. The CDR3 DNA sequence: TGTGCCAGCAGTAAAACCCTCGGCAGGACAATAGCTTTCTTT. Translating it yields CASSKTLGRTIAFF.

The chain links TRBV7-2 to TRBJ1-1; D is undetermined. CDR1 SGHTA and CDR2 FQGNSA come from the germline V gene. The CDR3 extends over 13 amino acids. Trimming stripped 5 bases from V and 4 bases from J, with 11 bases between. In nucleotides, the CDR3 is TGTGCCAGCAGCCAGAGTCTGTCCACTGAAGCTTTCTTT. It encodes CASSQSLSTEAFF.

This clonotype has a handful of counts. The chain carries TRBV5-6 and TRBJ2-3, with TRBD2 matching over 8 bases. There are 17 residues in the CDR3. Germline V gene lookup returns CDR1 SGHDT and CDR2 YYEEEE. Trimming cost V 0 bases and J 0 bases; bases outside gene matches: 6. Here the CDR3 DNA reads TGTGCCAGCAGCTTGGCTAGCGGGTCTTTTAGCACAGATACGCAGTATTTT. It yields the protein CASSLASGSFSTDTQYF.

This chain connects TRBV21-1 to TRBJ2-7; whether TRBD1, the table's D call, matches the DNA was not checked. TRBV21-1 is a known pseudogene. This CDR3 is built from 14 residues. The CDR3 DNA sequence: TGTGCCAGCAGCAAAGACAGGTCTGACTACGAGCAGTACTTC. This codes for CASSKDRSDYEQYF.

Sample share makes this clonotype medium-sized (0.01 to 0.1%). The chain couples TRBV20-1 to TRBJ2-1, with D unclear. Trimming took 1 base from V and 2 from J, leaving 12 bases between them. Germline lookup yields CDR1 DFQATT and CDR2 SNEGSKA (reference sequence). The CDR3 loop spans 15 amino acids. The CDR3 sequence: CSARVAALTYNEQFF. As DNA, the CDR3 is TGCAGTGCTAGAGTAGCCGCCCTCACCTACAATGAGCAGTTCTTC.

A note on this clonotype: This may arise from a read error, as a much more abundant clone is one base away. The chain employs TRBV6-2 or TRBV6-3 and TRBJ2-1; D uncertain. The V and J ends lost 5 bases and 0 bases respectively, with 11 bases between them. Germline V gene data show CDR1 as MNHEY and CDR2 as SVGEGT. CDR3 length: 15 residues. This CDR3 reads CASSQSWSSYNEQFF. The DNA for the CDR3 is TGTGCCAGCAGTCAAAGCTGGAGCTCCTACAATGAGCAGTTCTTC.

The chain is built from TRBV12-3 or TRBV12-4 and TRBJ1-1; 9 bases line up with TRBD1. Trimming cost V 5 bases and J 5 bases; bases outside gene matches: 3. The CDR3 totals 13 residues. The CDR3 coding sequence is TGTGCCAGCAGTACAGGGGGCTTGACTGAAGCTTTCTTT. Its translation: CASSTGGLTEAFF.

The chain combines TRBV7-2 with TRBJ1-5, with a tentative D call TRBD1 (6 bases). The V gene lost 7 bases and the J gene lost 6 bases, with 19 bases spanning the gap. The CDR3 consists of 15 residues. Germline V gene lookup returns CDR1 SGHTA and CDR2 FQGNSA. The chain's CDR3 is CASNPYGGAVQPQHF. For the CDR3, the DNA is TGTGCCAGCAACCCCTACGGGGGGGCTGTTCAGCCCCAGCATTTT.

This clonotype was counted a few times. The chain couples TRBV20-1 to TRBJ1-6, with TRBD1 matching 10 bases. J gave up 9 bases and V 3 bases, and 14 bases lay outside the gene matches. The CDR3 extends over 17 amino acids. CDR1 DFQATT and CDR2 SNEGSKA come from the germline V gene (reference sequence). CDR3 sequence reads: CSARGPGQGLLRSPLHF. CDR3 bases: TGCAGTGCTAGGGGCCCGGGACAGGGGCTCTTGCGTTCACCCCTCCACTTT.

This clonotype is medium-sized within its sample. V gene TRBV7-3 combines with J gene TRBJ2-1, with 11 bases aligning to TRBD2. V lost 2 bases and J lost 5; bases outside the gene matches: 5. There are 16 residues in the CDR3. The V gene's germline CDR1 is SGHTA and CDR2 FQGTGA. The CDR3 spells CASSLSIAGGNNEQFF. The CDR3 DNA follows: TGTGCCAGCAGCTTATCAATAGCGGGAGGGAACAATGAGCAGTTCTTC.

This clonotype came up a few times. The rearrangement joins TRBV7-8 to TRBJ1-5, with TRBD1 as a possible D gene (6 bases). The germline V gene has CDR1 SGHVS and CDR2 FQNEAQ. V lost 5 bases and J 7 bases, leaving 15 bases between the germline ends. The CDR3 runs 14 residues. CDR3 in DNA: TGTGCCAGCAGCCACAACAGGGTCGACCAGCCCCAGCATTTT. Translating gives CASSHNRVDQPQHF. The full variable domain, in which reference TRBV7-8 and TRBJ1-5 provide the parts outside the CDR3, is GAGVSQSPRYKVAKRGQDVALRCDPISGHVSLFWYQQALGQGPEFLTYFQNEAQLDKSGLPSDRFFAERPEGSVSTLKIQRTQQEDSAVYLCASSHNRVDQPQHFGDGTRLSIL.

Comment on this clonotype: Since a much larger clone is just one base distant, this may be a read error. V and J are TRBV30 and TRBJ1-5; D is ambiguous. The CDR3 spans 14 residues. Germline V gives CDR1 GTSNPN, CDR2 SVGIG (reference sequence). Between the trimmed V and J ends, which lost 1 base and 3 bases, there was a span of 10 bases. CDR3 DNA: TGTGCCTGGAGTGCTTTTATCTACAATCAGCCCCAGCATTTT. Protein sequence: CAWSAFIYNQPQHF.

On this clonotype: One base away lies a much larger clone, so this may be a sequencing read error. This chain links TRBV7-2 with TRBJ1-1; maybe TRBD1 (5 bases). The germline gives CDR1 SGHTA, CDR2 FQGNSA. CDR3 length: 15 amino acids. The CDR3 sequence: CAGSLGAGMNTEAFF. For the CDR3, the DNA is TGTGCCGGCAGCTTAGGAGCAGGGATGAACACTGAAGCTTTCTTT.

This clonotype was seen only a few times. The V and J genes are TRBV10-3 and TRBJ1-2; the match to TRBD1 covers 7 bases. J gave up 0 bases and V 6 bases, and 4 bases lay outside the gene matches. The V gene's germline CDR1 is ENHRY and CDR2 SYGVKD. CDR3 length equals 14 residues. CDR3 coding DNA: TGTGCCATCAGAGGGACAGATTCTAACTATGGCTACACCTTC. Translated: CAIRGTDSNYGYTF.

In regard to this clonotype: This may arise from a read error, as a much more abundant clone is one base away. The chain links TRBV27 to TRBJ2-1; D is perhaps TRBD1 or TRBD2 (5 bases each). The CDR3 length is 15 residues. Germline CDR1 MNHEY, CDR2 SMNVEV (reference sequence). The CDR3 region has the DNA TGTGCCAGCAGTTTATCTGAGGGGATCTACAGTGAGCAGTTCTTC. This sequence encodes CASSLSEGIYSEQFF.